This TCR beta chain was found in a study of blood T cell repertoires in COVID-19. Measured with immunoSEQ multiplex PCR; TCRdb has only the in-frame clones, and not every one. The sample consists of 150,000 or so clones, 80% to 90% of them appearing once. This CDR3 is 17 amino acids long. Trimming took 0 bases from V and 12 from J, leaving 23 bases between them. Germline assignment: CDR1 MRHNA and CDR2 SNTAGT. This clone occurred once. Specimen: peripheral blood. This chain uses TRBV6-4 with TRBJ2-2; a possible D gene is TRBD1 (6 bases). The TCR originated in a woman in her thirties or forties with acute or convalescent COVID-19. The CDR3 here is CASSDSRVGQDITKLFF. Here the CDR3 DNA reads TGTGCCAGCAGTGACTCGAGAGTGGGACAAGATATTACCAAGCTGTTTTTT.